These 22 T cell receptor beta chains were all obtained from the same sample, sequenced in a study of cytomegalovirus exposure and HLA in healthy donors. Primers for the PCR totalled 60 Vbeta and 13 Jbeta. Using immunoSEQ multiplex PCR, the repertoire was profiled, and TCRdb retains in-frame clones only, with some absent. The sample yields 150,000 to 200,000 clones, nearly 80% seen once. The sequencing input was PBMCs. These receptors were taken from a woman aged 25-40 years in good health and CMV-seropositive.

The chain combines TRBV6-6 with TRBJ1-4; D gene uncertain. Trimming took off 6 bases at V and 3 bases at J, with 8 bases between the two ends. The germline V gene encodes CDR1 MNHNY and CDR2 SVGAGI (reference sequence). This CDR3 is built from 13 residues. The CDR3 coding sequence is TGTGCCAGCAGCCTTGGGCCTAATGAAAAACTGTTTTTT. As protein: CASSLGPNEKLFF.

This clone was observed a single time. This sequence joins TRBV4-1 and TRBJ1-3; 7 bases match TRBD1. CDR3 size: 15 residues. Trimming took 2 bases from V and 3 from J; bases not matched to a gene: 4. Germline CDR1 reads MGHRA; CDR2 reads YSYEKL. The CDR3, as DNA: TGCGCCAGCAGCCAACCGACAGGGTTTGGAAACACCATATATTTT. Translating gives CASSQPTGFGNTIYF.

The chain uses TRBV2 and TRBJ2-1; the D is unclear. Between the trimmed V and J ends, which lost 6 bases and 3 bases, there was a span of 15 bases. Germline assignment: CDR1 SNHLY and CDR2 FYNNEI. The length of the CDR3 is 15 residues. The CDR3 here is CASSLELTLYNEQFF. The DNA of the CDR3 is TGTGCCAGCAGCCTAGAGTTGACTCTCTACAATGAGCAGTTCTTC.

The V call is TRBV5-1, the J call TRBJ2-3; no definite D call. The V end lost 0 bases, the J end lost 2 bases, and 13 bases lay between the germline ends. CDR1 and CDR2 (germline): SGHRS, YFSETQ. The CDR3 sequence is 16 residues long. DNA for the CDR3: TGCGCCAGCAGCTTGGACTCCGGGTTGAACACAGATACGCAGTATTTT. Translating it yields CASSLDSGLNTDTQYF.

The V and J genes are TRBV5-1 and TRBJ2-5, with D maybe TRBD2 (6 bases). CDR1 SGHRS and CDR2 YFSETQ come from the germline V gene. CDR3 size: 14 residues. V gave up 0 bases and J gave up 0 bases, with 6 bases separating them. The CDR3 bases are TGCGCCAGCAGCTTGGCGGGGGACCAAGAGACCCAGTACTTC. As protein: CASSLAGDQETQYF.

The chain recombines TRBV7-2 with TRBJ2-1; TRBD1 is a possible D gene (5 bases). The CDR3 totals 15 residues. With 3 bases removed from V and 5 bases from J, the gap between germline ends came to 14 bases. The germline V gene encodes CDR1 SGHTA and CDR2 FQGNSA. CDR3 in amino acids: CASSFLQGDHNEQFF. For the CDR3, the DNA is TGTGCCAGCAGCTTTCTCCAGGGTGACCACAATGAGCAGTTCTTC.

The CDR3 DNA sequence: TGTGCCAGCAGCGAAAGCCCACCCCCGAGGTCCGTCGGTGGCTACACCTTC. It specifies CASSESPPPRSVGGYTF. The chain combines TRBV14 with TRBJ1-2, with unresolved D. V dropped 5 bases and J dropped 7 bases, with 26 bases sitting between them. The germline V gene encodes CDR1 SGHDN and CDR2 FVKESK. The CDR3 has 17 amino acids.

This rearrangement joins TRBV14 to TRBJ2-7; D perhaps matches TRBD1 (5 bases). Trimming took off 4 bases at V and 3 bases at J, with 10 bases between the two ends. The V gene's germline CDR1 is SGHDN and CDR2 FVKESK. The CDR3 is 13 amino acids. The CDR3 DNA is TGTGCCAGCAGCCTGGGGCCAGTCTACGAGCAGTACTTC. This gives the protein CASSLGPVYEQYF.

The V call is TRBV5-4, the J call TRBJ2-2, with TRBD2 matching over 9 bases. This CDR3 is built from 20 residues. Trimming took 0 bases from V and 6 from J; bases not matched to a gene: 18. Germline-derived CDR1 and CDR2 are SGHNT and YYREEE (reference sequence). The CDR3 is CASSLAWGLAGIPQAGELFF. The CDR3 nucleotides read TGTGCCAGCAGCTTGGCCTGGGGACTAGCTGGTATCCCGCAAGCCGGGGAGCTGTTTTTT.

The chain couples TRBV7-8 to TRBJ2-3; the match to TRBD1 covers 7 bases. The V gene's germline CDR1 is SGHVS and CDR2 FQNEAQ. The CDR3 runs 15 residues. Trimming at V came to 7 bases and at J to 5 bases, leaving 12 bases not matched to a gene. The CDR3 DNA sequence: TGTGCCAGCATGCCACGGGACAGTCTAGGAGATACGCAGTATTTT. Translating it yields CASMPRDSLGDTQYF.

The chain recombines TRBV7-8 with TRBJ1-5; 9 positions match TRBD1. Trimming removed 5 bases from V and 8 bases from J; junction bases left unmatched: 10. Looked up from germline, CDR1 is SGHVS and CDR2 is FQNEAQ. This CDR3 region has 15 residues. Here the CDR3 DNA reads TGTGCCAGCAGCACTCAGGGACAGGGATGGGAGCCCCAGCATTTT. This codes for CASSTQGQGWEPQHF.

The chain carries TRBV9 and TRBJ2-1; D is possibly TRBD2 (6 bases). Trimming took 4 bases from V and 0 from J, leaving 11 bases between them. CDR3 length: 15 residues. Germline CDR1 SGDLS, CDR2 YYNGEE. The DNA for the CDR3 is TGTGCCAGCAGCTCCGTCGGGGGCTCCTACAATGAGCAGTTCTTC. It encodes CASSSVGGSYNEQFF.

V is TRBV4-2 and J is TRBJ2-1; tentative D call: TRBD2 (6 bases). This CDR3 is 15 amino acids long. V was cut by 0 bases and J by 9 bases, with 15 bases left in between. Germline values: CDR1 LGHNA, CDR2 YNFKEQ. CDR3 sequence (DNA): TGTGCCAGCAGCCAAGATAAAACGGGAGCGTGTGAGCAGTTCTTC. It translates to CASSQDKTGACEQFF.

The chain combines TRBV27 with TRBJ2-3; the D gene is possibly TRBD2 (6 bases). The germline gives CDR1 MNHEY, CDR2 SMNVEV (reference sequence). This CDR3 comprises 15 residues. V was pared by 3 bases and J by 5 bases, with 15 bases between. CDR3 nucleotides: TGTGCCAGCAGTTTTTCGGGGGTTTACGAAGATACGCAGTATTTT. Protein product: CASSFSGVYEDTQYF.

This chain connects TRBV18 to TRBJ2-4; D might be TRBD2 (5 bases). V lost 3 bases and J 6 bases, leaving 18 bases between the germline ends. The CDR3 extends over 16 amino acids. The germline V gene encodes CDR1 KGHSH and CDR2 LQKENI. Here the CDR3 reads CASSPIAGPSPNIQYF. DNA of the CDR3: TGTGCCAGCTCACCTATTGCGGGCCCCTCACCAAACATTCAGTACTTC.

In regard to this clone: This same CDR3 is encoded by further DNA sequences in the sample. The chain recombines TRBV11-2 with TRBJ1-4, with D unresolved. Trimming shortened V by 5 bases and J by 0 bases, and 10 bases separated the two germline ends. The CDR3 has 15 residues. Germline-derived CDR1 and CDR2 are SGHAT and FQNNGV. In DNA form, the CDR3 reads TGTGCCAGCAGCCCAGCCGGAGCAACTAATGAAAAACTGTTTTTT. The encoded protein is CASSPAGATNEKLFF.

This clone was seen a single time. The chain combines TRBV13 with TRBJ1-3; a possible D gene is TRBD1 (5 bases). With 5 bases removed from V and 4 bases from J, the gap between germline ends came to 15 bases. Germline V CDR1 and CDR2: PRHDT, FYEKMQ (reference sequence). The CDR3 length is 15 residues. CDR3 nucleotides: TGTGCCAGCAGCGACCGCGGGGGTTCGGGAAACACCATATATTTT. Amino acid sequence: CASSDRGGSGNTIYF.

The sample holds a few counts of this clone. In DNA form, the CDR3 reads TGTGCCACCAGCGGACACCGGTCCGGGGCCAACGTCCTGACTTTC. Residues: CATSGHRSGANVLTF. This rearrangement joins TRBV15 to TRBJ2-6, with D perhaps matching TRBD1 (5 bases). The CDR3 is made up of 15 amino acids. CDR1 LNHNV and CDR2 YYDKDF come from the germline V gene (reference sequence). The V end lost 5 bases, the J end lost 4 bases, and 12 bases lay between the germline ends.

This CDR3 reads CATSRGAGNSPLHF. CDR3 bases: TGTGCCACCAGCAGAGGGGCAGGGAATTCACCCCTCCACTTT. J is TRBJ1-6 and V is TRBV15; D perhaps matches TRBD1 (5 bases). V was cut by 1 base and J by 7 bases, with 8 bases left in between. The CDR3 runs to 14 residues. CDR1 LNHNV and CDR2 YYDKDF come from the germline V gene (reference sequence).

This clone showed up just a few times. The chain joins TRBV4-3 to TRBJ2-1, with TRBD1 as a possible D gene (6 bases). Trimming cost V 3 bases and J 9 bases, with 15 bases left between them. The CDR3 is 14 residues long. Germline CDR1 LGHNA, CDR2 YSLEER. The CDR3 DNA reads as TGCGCCAGCAGCCAGACCGGGACAAGGGGTGAGCAGTTCTTC. Encoded protein: CASSQTGTRGEQFF.

The V and J genes are TRBV19 and TRBJ2-7; TRBD1 matches at 9 bases. V lost 5 bases and J lost 1; bases outside the gene matches: 3. The germline gives CDR1 LNHDA, CDR2 SQIVND (reference sequence). This CDR3 contains 14 residues. Here the CDR3 reads CASSPGTGSYEQYF. In DNA, the CDR3 is TGTGCCAGTAGTCCCGGGACAGGGTCCTACGAGCAGTACTTC.

This chain joins TRBV4-1 and TRBJ1-1; D not resolved. CDR1 and CDR2 from the germline V gene are MGHRA and YSYEKL. This CDR3 has 14 amino acids. V lost 5 bases to trimming and J lost 0 bases, with 10 bases between them. The CDR3 DNA sequence: TGCGCCAGCAGCTTGTACATGATGAACACTGAAGCTTTCTTT. This encodes CASSLYMMNTEAFF.